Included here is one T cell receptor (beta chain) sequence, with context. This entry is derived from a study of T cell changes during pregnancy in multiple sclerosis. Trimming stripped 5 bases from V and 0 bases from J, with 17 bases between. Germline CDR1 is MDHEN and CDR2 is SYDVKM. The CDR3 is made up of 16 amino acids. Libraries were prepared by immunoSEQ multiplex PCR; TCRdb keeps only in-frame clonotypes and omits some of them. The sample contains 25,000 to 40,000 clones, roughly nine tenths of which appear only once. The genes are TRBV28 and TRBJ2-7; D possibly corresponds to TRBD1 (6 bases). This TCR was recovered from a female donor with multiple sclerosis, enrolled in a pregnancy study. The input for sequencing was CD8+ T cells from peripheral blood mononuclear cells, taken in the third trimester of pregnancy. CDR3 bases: TGTGCCAGCAGTCTCCCTCCGACAGGTCTCTCCTACGAGCAGTACTTC. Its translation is CASSLPPTGLSYEQYF.